The 10 T cell receptor beta chains given below trace back to one sample, sequenced in a study of T cell responses to AZD1222 COVID-19 vaccine. This table comes from immunoSEQ multiplex PCR, and its TCRdb copy is limited to in-frame clones, with some not included. Of around 160,000 clones in the sample, 85% to 95% were seen once. This material consisted of peripheral blood, taken on day 0 of MenACWY control vaccination. The receptors originated from an adult in good health.

V is TRBV3-1 (or the pseudogene TRBV3-2) and J is TRBJ1-5; maybe TRBD1 (5 bases). Trimming left V 4 bases short and J 0 bases short, with 10 bases between. Germline values: CDR1 LGHDT, CDR2 YNNKEL (reference sequence). The CDR3 is 15 amino acids. CDR3 DNA sequence: TGTGCCAGCAGCCTGGACATCTCTAGCAATCAGCCCCAGCATTTT. It yields the protein CASSLDISSNQPQHF.

This chain links TRBV24-1 with TRBJ2-1, with a weak D call TRBD1 (6 bases). CDR3 length: 13 amino acids. CDR1 is KGHDR, CDR2 SFDVKD, per germline. V shed 0 bases and J shed 7 bases, with 6 bases lying between them. The CDR3 bases are TGTGCCACCAGTGATTTGAGGGGGAATGAGCAGTTCTTC. This translates into CATSDLRGNEQFF.

This chain uses TRBV7-8 with TRBJ1-2; 10 nucleotides line up with TRBD1. CDR1 is SGHVS, CDR2 FQNEAQ, per germline. Trimming at V came to 0 bases and at J to 5 bases, leaving 6 bases not matched to a gene. The CDR3 is 16 residues long. The CDR3 nucleotides are TGTGCCAGCAGCTTAGCCGTGACAGGGGGCGGATATGGCTACACCTTC. Protein sequence: CASSLAVTGGGYGYTF.

The chain joins TRBV2 to TRBJ2-7, with D possibly being TRBD2 (5 bases). The length of the CDR3 is 16 residues. V was cut by 6 bases and J by 4 bases, with 22 bases left in between. Looked up from germline, CDR1 is SNHLY and CDR2 is FYNNEI. The CDR3 is CASSLEGSYATYEQYF. The CDR3 nucleotides are TGTGCCAGCAGCCTAGAGGGATCCTACGCTACTTACGAGCAGTACTTC.

The chain uses TRBV19 and TRBJ1-1; the match to TRBD1 covers 9 bases. The CDR3 is made up of 15 amino acids. V trimming: 4 bases; J trimming: 5 bases; junction bases outside the gene matches: 8. Germline V gene lookup returns CDR1 LNHDA and CDR2 SQIVND (reference sequence). CDR3: CASSTGTGIRTEAFF. CDR3 DNA sequence: TGTGCCAGTAGTACAGGGACAGGGATAAGGACTGAAGCTTTCTTT.

The genes are TRBV6-5 and TRBJ1-1; D gene uncertain. Trimming pared 0 bases from V and 11 bases from J, leaving 22 bases between. CDR1 and CDR2 from the germline V gene are MNHEY and SVGAGI. The CDR3 contains 16 residues. This CDR3 reads CASSYSTTGPQGMAFF. The CDR3 coding sequence is TGTGCCAGCAGTTACTCCACAACCGGGCCGCAAGGAATGGCTTTCTTT.

This chain joins TRBV9 and TRBJ2-7; 12 bases line up with TRBD2. Trimming at V came to 3 bases and at J to 6 bases, leaving 4 bases not matched to a gene. The CDR3 contains 14 residues. Germline assignment: CDR1 SGDLS and CDR2 YYNGEE. Here the CDR3 DNA reads TGTGCCAGCAGCGCTAGCGGGGGGGCGCGCGAGCAGTACTTC. It specifies CASSASGGAREQYF.

The gene calls are TRBV24-1 and TRBJ2-5; maybe TRBD2 (7 bases). CDR1 and CDR2 (germline): KGHDR, SFDVKD. The CDR3 has 13 amino acids. The V gene lost 5 bases and the J gene lost 6 bases, with 12 bases spanning the gap. The CDR3, as DNA: TGTGCCACCAGTGCCGGGGGGCCCAAGACCCAGTACTTC. Its protein is CATSAGGPKTQYF.

The chain employs TRBV7-9 and TRBJ2-7; 14 bases map to TRBD2. From germline, CDR1 is SEHNR and CDR2 FQNEAQ (reference sequence). The CDR3 spans 15 residues. The trim removed 5 bases at V and 9 bases at J, leaving 9 bases unmatched. Here the CDR3 reads CASSLGTSGSIRQYF. The CDR3, as DNA: TGTGCCAGCAGCCTAGGGACTAGCGGGAGTATTAGGCAGTACTTC.

V and J are TRBV3-1 (or the pseudogene TRBV3-2) and TRBJ2-4; D may be TRBD2 (6 bases). V was trimmed by 7 bases and J by 4 bases, leaving 17 bases between them. This CDR3 is built from 15 residues. Per the germline V gene, CDR1 is LGHDT and CDR2 is YNNKEL (reference sequence). This chain's CDR3 is CASNIFSDYKNIQYF. DNA for the CDR3: TGTGCCAGCAACATCTTTTCGGACTATAAAAACATTCAGTACTTC.